This TCR beta chain was documented in a study of read filtering for tumor transcriptome and immune sequencing. This clonotype was counted ten times or more. The library was built from about 370 ng RNA with molecular barcoded adaptors for alpha/delta and beta/gamma chains. TCRdb reprocessed the reads via MiXCR and lists one record per CDR3 protein. The repertoire holds about 63,000 distinct CDR3 sequences, around 13% seen once, with 45% in the top ten. This CDR3 region has 14 residues. The germline V gene encodes CDR1 SGHRS and CDR2 YFSETQ. After removal of 4 bases from V and 0 bases from J, the junction contained 3 bases not matched to a gene.

The source is a donor aged 40 or over with multiple myeloma. Sequencing was carried out using a population of CD138-negative cells sorted from bone marrow. The chain combines TRBV5-1 with TRBJ2-7; 8 bases line up with TRBD2. This CDR3 is CASSETSASYEQYF. The CDR3 DNA reads as TGCGCCAGCAGCGAGACTAGCGCCTCCTACGAGCAGTACTTC.